Sequencing of this T cell receptor (beta chain) was carried out in a study of coeliac disease. This CDR3 region has 15 residues. Trimming cost V 7 bases and J 1 base; bases outside gene matches: 6. Germline V gives CDR1 LNHDA, CDR2 SQIVND (reference sequence). Produced via immunoSEQ multiplex PCR; TCRdb's table is partial and in-frame only. The repertoire holds roughly 4,600 clones, with 72% as singletons. Sequencing input: lymphocytes from the gut lamina propria. This clonotype was obtained from a man between 18 and 35 years old with celiac disease on a gluten-free diet. The chain carries TRBV19 and TRBJ1-4, with 7 bases lining up with TRBD1. The CDR3 DNA reads TGTGCCAGTATCCCTACAGGGGAAACTAATGAAAAACTGTTTTTT. Encoded protein: CASIPTGETNEKLFF.